Listed below are T cell receptor beta chains from one sample, sequenced in a study of blood T cell repertoires in COVID-19. Repertoires were generated with immunoSEQ multiplex PCR, while TCRdb's copy carries only in-frame clones and drops some. The table lists around 110,000 clones, about 83% of them singletons. The specimen was PBMCs or T cells enriched from blood (not recorded which). Receptors originate from a woman in her thirties who had recovered from COVID-19. Both conserved end residues are part of each CDR3. A D gene is named only where the DNA matches it firmly. Size tells how often a clone was seen (once, few, many) or the class of an expanded clone, and some rows leave it out.

J: TRBJ2-4; D: .; size: once; V: TRBV3-1/TRBV3-2; CDR3: CASSQESRNGGAKNIQYF; DNA: TGTGCCAGCAGCCAAGAGAGCAGGAACGGTGGGGCCAAAAACATTCAGTACTTC
J: TRBJ1-6; D: .; size: .; V: TRBV5-6; CDR3: CASSSQMGGKSPLHF; DNA: TGTGCCAGCAGCTCACAAATGGGGGGGAAATCACCCCTCCACTTT
J: TRBJ2-5; D: TRBD1; size: .; V: TRBV7-6; CDR3: CASSETGISQETQYF; DNA: TGTGCCAGCAGCGAGACAGGGATTTCCCAAGAGACCCAGTACTTC
J: TRBJ2-3; D: TRBD1; size: .; V: TRBV9; CDR3: CASSPRWGGTGVADTQYF; DNA: TGTGCCAGCAGCCCCCGATGGGGGGGGACAGGGGTCGCCGATACGCAGTATTTT
J: TRBJ1-2; D: TRBD1; size: .; V: TRBV6-5; CDR3: CASSRTGSNYGYTF; DNA: TGTGCCAGCAGTCGGACAGGCTCTAACTATGGCTACACCTTC
J: TRBJ1-1; D: .; size: .; V: TRBV6-2/TRBV6-3; CDR3: CASSYSNRGRANTEAFF; DNA: TGTGCCAGCAGTTACTCGAATAGGGGCCGGGCGAACACTGAAGCTTTCTTT
J: TRBJ2-7; D: TRBD2; size: few; V: TRBV7-9; CDR3: CASSLSGMAEQYF; DNA: TGTGCCAGCAGCTTAAGCGGGATGGCCGAGCAGTACTTC
J: TRBJ1-4; D: .; size: .; V: TRBV25-1; CDR3: CASSALNRRDSVNEKLFF; DNA: TGTGCCAGCAGTGCGCTTAATCGCCGCGACAGCGTTAATGAAAAACTGTTTTTT
J: TRBJ2-1; D: TRBD2; size: .; V: TRBV12-3/TRBV12-4; CDR3: CASSLRREGEQFF; DNA: TGTGCCAGCAGTTTGAGAAGGGAGGGTGAGCAGTTCTTC
J: TRBJ2-2; D: .; size: few; V: TRBV11-1; CDR3: CASSQNTGELFF; DNA: TGTGCCAGCAGCCAAAACACCGGGGAGCTGTTTTTT
J: TRBJ1-4; D: .; size: .; V: TRBV11-2; CDR3: CASSSFGGAGEKLFF; DNA: TGTGCCAGCAGCTCCTTCGGGGGGGCTGGTGAAAAACTGTTTTTT
J: TRBJ2-5; D: .; size: .; V: TRBV6-2/TRBV6-3; CDR3: CASSPGDVSRGETQYF; DNA: TGTGCCAGCAGTCCCGGGGACGTGTCGAGGGGGGAGACCCAGTACTTC